This T cell receptor beta chain originates from a study of identical twins. Using its own MiXCR run on the 5' RACE reads, TCRdb lists one record per CDR3 protein. The top ten clones hold about 0.93% of a sample with 400,000 to 650,000 distinct CDR3 sequences, less than 25% of them seen once. With no exceptions, donors were healthy Caucasians. In addition, the sample was reused for a study of T cells expressing NK-cell markers.

The sample taken for sequencing was CD4+ T cells sorted from blood. This clonotype originated in a woman in her late teens or twenties in good health.

CDR3 region: CASSAEQLTNYGYTF. The CDR3 bases are TGTGCCAGTAGTGCCGAACAGCTTACTAACTATGGCTACACCTTC. The rearrangement joins TRBV19 to TRBJ1-2; D is undetermined. V lost 5 bases and J lost 0, with 13 bases in between. Germline V gene data show CDR1 as LNHDA and CDR2 as SQIVND (reference sequence). The length of the CDR3 is 15 residues.